This T cell receptor beta chain was found in a study of immune evolution from preneoplasia to lung adenocarcinoma. The CDR3 has 15 amino acids. CDR1 is SEHNR and CDR2 is FQNEAQ in the germline V gene (reference sequence). V lost 6 bases and J 4 bases, leaving 18 bases between the germline ends. Patient tissue came from resections in Japan or China, 2014–2017. The table came from immunoSEQ multiplex PCR; TCRdb's copy has only in-frame clones and leaves some out. The repertoire includes several thousand clones, 80% to 90% of them detected once, and over 2% sits in the top ten. Sequencing was performed on FFPE atypical adenomatous hyperplasia tissue from the lung. The subset is: atypical adenomatous hyperplasia (AAH), lung preneoplasia. The sequence came from a person in their 70s with lung adenocarcinoma. The V call is TRBV7-9, the J call TRBJ1-2; no clear D. The CDR3 bases are TGTGCCAGCAGTCGATTCGGTTTCGAGAGCTATGGCTACACCTTC. Translated: CASSRFGFESYGYTF.